The 14 T cell receptor beta chains in this list originate from one sample, sequenced in a study of blood T cell repertoires in COVID-19. Profiling relied on immunoSEQ multiplex PCR, and the TCRdb table lists in-frame clones only, not all of them. The profile shows under 85,000 clones, around 77% of them singletons. The source material was peripheral blood. The origin of the receptors is a human donor in a cohort sampled during active COVID-19.

The rearrangement uses TRBV28 and TRBJ1-4; TRBD1 agrees at 9 bases. The CDR3 extends over 16 amino acids. Germline-derived CDR1 and CDR2 are MDHEN and SYDVKM. V dropped 3 bases and J dropped 8; count of bases not matched to a gene: 10. The CDR3 bases are TGTGCCAGCAGTTTGGGGACAGGGCATATAGGGGAAAAACTGTTTTTT. This encodes CASSLGTGHIGEKLFF.

The genes are TRBV6-5 and TRBJ1-5, with TRBD1 matching over 8 bases. CDR1 and CDR2 (germline): MNHEY, SVGAGI. The J segment lost 7 bases and the V segment lost 7 bases, leaving 9 bases of the junction unmatched. This CDR3 region has 14 residues. CDR3 sequence: CASKTGTGRQPQHF. CDR3 bases: TGTGCCAGCAAGACCGGGACAGGACGACAGCCCCAGCATTTT.

A single count supports this clone. V and J are TRBV4-1 and TRBJ1-6; the match to TRBD1 covers 7 bases. Germline V gene sequence: CDR1 MGHRA, CDR2 YSYEKL. There are 14 residues in the CDR3. With 4 bases clipped from V and 7 bases from J, the junction kept 4 bases outside the gene matches. The CDR3 region is CASSLGTDNSPLHF. The CDR3 DNA reads TGCGCCAGCAGCCTCGGGACAGACAATTCACCCCTCCACTTT.

The V gene is TRBV9, the J gene TRBJ1-1; 8 bases are shared with TRBD1. The CDR3 has 15 residues. Germline V gives CDR1 SGDLS, CDR2 YYNGEE. V lost 0 bases and J lost 4; bases outside the gene matches: 5. CDR3 sequence (DNA): TGTGCCAGCAGCGTAGAGGACAGGGATGGCACTGAAGCTTTCTTT. This codes for CASSVEDRDGTEAFF.

This rearrangement joins TRBV6-5 to TRBJ2-7; the D gene is possibly TRBD1 (5 bases). The germline V gene has CDR1 MNHEY and CDR2 SVGAGI. This CDR3 has 16 amino acids. V lost 0 bases and J lost 3, with 15 bases in between. CDR3 loop: CASSYSSIDSGYEQYF. CDR3 sequence (DNA): TGTGCCAGCAGTTACTCGTCTATTGACAGTGGCTACGAGCAGTACTTC.

The chain is built from TRBV6-6 and TRBJ2-1; 8 positions match TRBD1. The CDR3 totals 15 residues. V shed 7 bases, J shed 8 bases, and the junction held 13 bases outside the gene matches. Germline-derived CDR1 and CDR2 are MNHNY and SVGAGI (reference sequence). In DNA form, the CDR3 reads TGTGCCAGCACTTTCAGTGGCGGGACAGGCGATGAGCAGTTCTTC. As protein: CASTFSGGTGDEQFF.

The chain is built from TRBV6-1 and TRBJ1-4, with D tentatively TRBD1 (5 bases). V was pared by 4 bases and J by 0 bases, with 12 bases between. The CDR3 runs 16 residues. Germline V gene lookup returns CDR1 MNHNS and CDR2 SASEGT. The CDR3 DNA sequence: TGTGCCAGCAGTGGGCGGAGGGACTCAACTAATGAAAAACTGTTTTTT. This translates into CASSGRRDSTNEKLFF.

The chain carries TRBV9 and TRBJ2-1, with TRBD2 matching over 11 bases. Germline trimming cut 4 bases from V and 0 bases from J; bases unmatched to any gene: 3. Germline V gives CDR1 SGDLS, CDR2 YYNGEE. The CDR3 has 16 residues. The CDR3 loop is CASSFSGGASYNEQFF. The CDR3 DNA is TGTGCCAGCAGCTTTAGCGGGGGGGCCTCCTACAATGAGCAGTTCTTC.

This rearrangement joins TRBV5-1 to TRBJ1-2; weak D call: TRBD1 (6 bases). Per germline, CDR1 SGHRS and CDR2 YFSETQ. V lost 4 bases, J lost 2 bases, and 15 bases lay in between. This CDR3 is built from 15 residues. CDR3 region: CASSTGTPSNYGYTF. In DNA form, the CDR3 reads TGCGCCAGCAGCACCGGGACACCCTCCAACTATGGCTACACCTTC.

The J gene is TRBJ2-1, the V gene TRBV7-9; maybe TRBD2 (6 bases). The germline V gene encodes CDR1 SEHNR and CDR2 FQNEAQ (reference sequence). Trimming cost V 2 bases and J 0 bases, with 8 bases left between them. CDR3 length: 15 residues. CDR3 in DNA: TGTGCCAGCAGCTTACGGGGGTCCTCCTACAATGAGCAGTTCTTC. Translated, it gives CASSLRGSSYNEQFF. The complete variable domain, with remaining parts taken from reference TRBV7-9 and TRBJ2-1, reads DTGVSQNPRHKITKRGQNVTFRCDPISEHNRLYWYRQTLGQGPEFLTYFQNEAQLEKSRLLSDRFSAERPKGSFSTLEIQRTEQGDSAMYLCASSLRGSSYNEQFFGPGTRLTVL.

This rearrangement joins TRBV9 to TRBJ1-2; no definite D call. Trimming took 0 bases from V and 2 from J, leaving 5 bases between them. The CDR3 is 13 residues long. Looked up from germline, CDR1 is SGDLS and CDR2 is YYNGEE. The CDR3 loop reads CASSVVENYGYTF. DNA of the CDR3: TGTGCCAGCAGCGTAGTAGAGAACTATGGCTACACCTTC.

V usage is TRBV12-3 or TRBV12-4 and J usage is TRBJ2-5; 8 bases are shared with TRBD1. The trim removed 6 bases at V and 3 bases at J, leaving 3 bases unmatched. The CDR3 spans 13 residues. The CDR3 DNA is TGTGCCAGCAGGGCGACAGGGGAAGAGACCCAGTACTTC. Translating gives CASRATGEETQYF.

This clone was detected only a few times. The chain links TRBV14 to TRBJ1-3, with a tentative D call TRBD1 (6 bases). Germline loops: CDR1 SGHDN, CDR2 FVKESK. Deletions cut 0 bases from V and 0 bases from J, with 9 bases between. CDR3 size: 16 residues. The CDR3 region has the DNA TGTGCCAGCAGCCAAGACAGGGGCTTCTCTGGAAACACCATATATTTT. Translated, it gives CASSQDRGFSGNTIYF. Full variable domain (remainder filled in from reference TRBV14 and TRBJ1-3): EAGVTQFPSHSVIEKGQTVTLRCDPISGHDNLYWYRRVMGKEIKFLLHFVKESKQDESGMPNNRFLAERTGGTYSTLKVQPAELEDSGVYFCASSQDRGFSGNTIYFGEGSWLTVV.

V and J are TRBV6-2 or TRBV6-3 and TRBJ2-1; 16 bases fit TRBD2. Unmatched junction bases numbered 12, after V lost 6 bases and J lost 7 bases. The CDR3 extends over 18 amino acids. Germline assignment: CDR1 MNHEY and CDR2 SVGEGT. The CDR3 region is CASSPIVGLAGGRNEQFF. CDR3 in DNA: TGTGCCAGCAGCCCCATCGTGGGACTAGCGGGGGGGAGGAATGAGCAGTTCTTC.